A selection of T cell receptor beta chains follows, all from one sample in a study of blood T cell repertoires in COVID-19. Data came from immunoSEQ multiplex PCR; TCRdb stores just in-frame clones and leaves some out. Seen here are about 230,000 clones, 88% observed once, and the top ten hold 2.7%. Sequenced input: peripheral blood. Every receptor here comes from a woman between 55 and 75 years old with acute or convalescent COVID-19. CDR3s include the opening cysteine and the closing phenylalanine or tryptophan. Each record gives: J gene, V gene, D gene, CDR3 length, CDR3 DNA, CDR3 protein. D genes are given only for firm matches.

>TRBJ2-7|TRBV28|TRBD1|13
TGTGCCAGCAGGGGATACGACAGGGACGAGCAGTACTTC
CASRGYDRDEQYF
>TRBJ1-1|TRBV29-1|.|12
TGCAGCGTTGGGAGGATTAACACTGAAGCTTTCTTT
CSVGRINTEAFF
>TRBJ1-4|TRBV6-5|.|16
TGTGCCAGCAGTTACTCAGGCGGAAGGACTAATGAAAAACTGTTTTTT
CASSYSGGRTNEKLFF
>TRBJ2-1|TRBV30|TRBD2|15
TGTGCCTGGAGCGCAACTAGCGGGAGTGTTAATGAGCAGTTCTTC
CAWSATSGSVNEQFF
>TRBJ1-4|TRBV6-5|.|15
TGTGCCAGCAGTAATCCCGGTTCAACTAATGAAAAACTGTTTTTT
CASSNPGSTNEKLFF
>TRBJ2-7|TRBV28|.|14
TGTGCCAGCCGACCGGGACTTAGGGTATACGAGCAGTACTTC
CASRPGLRVYEQYF
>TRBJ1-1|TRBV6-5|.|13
TGTGCCAGCAGTACACAGGGGAACACTGAAGCTTTCTTT
CASSTQGNTEAFF
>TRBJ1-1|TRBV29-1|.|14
TGCAGCGTAGTGATCAGGGGAGGGGACACTGAAGCTTTCTTT
CSVVIRGGDTEAFF
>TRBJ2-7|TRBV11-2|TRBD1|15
TGTGCCAGCAGCTTAGCAACAGGGGGCGGCTACGAGCAGTACTTC
CASSLATGGGYEQYF
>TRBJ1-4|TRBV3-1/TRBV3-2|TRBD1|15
TGTGCCAGCAGCCAGAGACAGGGCACTAATGAAAAACTGTTTTTT
CASSQRQGTNEKLFF